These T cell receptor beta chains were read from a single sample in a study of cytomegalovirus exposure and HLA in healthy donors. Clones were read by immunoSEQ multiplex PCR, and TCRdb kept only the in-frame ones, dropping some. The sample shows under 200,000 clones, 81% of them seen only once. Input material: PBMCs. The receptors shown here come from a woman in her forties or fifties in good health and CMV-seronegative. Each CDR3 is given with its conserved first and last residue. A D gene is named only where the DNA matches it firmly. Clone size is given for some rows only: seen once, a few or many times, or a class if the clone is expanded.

cdr3_nt: TGCGCCAGCAGCCCCGGAGGGGGCTTTGAGACCCAGTACTTC; cdr3_aa: CASSPGGGFETQYF; j_call: TRBJ2-5; d_call: .; clone_size: .; v_call: TRBV5-1; cdr3_length: 14
cdr3_nt: TGTGCCAGCAAACCCGACAGGGATGATTCACCCCTCCACTTT; cdr3_aa: CASKPDRDDSPLHF; j_call: TRBJ1-6; d_call: TRBD1; clone_size: once; v_call: TRBV6-5; cdr3_length: 14
cdr3_nt: TGTGCCAGCACCCTGGGGGGAGATACGCAGTATTTT; cdr3_aa: CASTLGGDTQYF; j_call: TRBJ2-3; d_call: .; clone_size: few; v_call: TRBV5-6; cdr3_length: 12
cdr3_nt: TGTGCCAGCAGTTACCTTACCGAGCAGGACGAGCAGTACTTC; cdr3_aa: CASSYLTEQDEQYF; j_call: TRBJ2-7; d_call: .; clone_size: .; v_call: TRBV6-6; cdr3_length: 14
cdr3_nt: TGTGCCAGCTCACCCTTCTCAGGGGGGAATCAGCCCCAGCATTTT; cdr3_aa: CASSPFSGGNQPQHF; j_call: TRBJ1-5; d_call: TRBD1; clone_size: .; v_call: TRBV18; cdr3_length: 15
cdr3_nt: TGTGCCAGCAGCTTAGGGGAGGTCTCTGGAAACACCATATATTTT; cdr3_aa: CASSLGEVSGNTIYF; j_call: TRBJ1-3; d_call: .; clone_size: .; v_call: TRBV7-9; cdr3_length: 15
cdr3_nt: TGCGCCAGCAGCCAAGATCGCGACAACTCCTACGAGCAGTACTTC; cdr3_aa: CASSQDRDNSYEQYF; j_call: TRBJ2-7; d_call: .; clone_size: .; v_call: TRBV4-1; cdr3_length: 15
cdr3_nt: TGTGCCAGCAGTCGAGGGGGGGGGAGGAATGAGCAGTTCTTC; cdr3_aa: CASSRGGGRNEQFF; j_call: TRBJ2-1; d_call: .; clone_size: .; v_call: TRBV6-4; cdr3_length: 14
cdr3_nt: TGCGCCAGCAGCTTGGTCCCAGCGGGGAGCTCTACCCAACTCTACGAGCAGTACTTC; cdr3_aa: CASSLVPAGSSTQLYEQYF; j_call: TRBJ2-7; d_call: TRBD2; clone_size: .; v_call: TRBV5-1; cdr3_length: 19
cdr3_nt: TGTGCCAGCAGCTCCCTCTCGGACAGGGGATATGGCTACACCTTC; cdr3_aa: CASSSLSDRGYGYTF; j_call: TRBJ1-2; d_call: TRBD1; clone_size: .; v_call: TRBV4-2; cdr3_length: 15
cdr3_nt: TGTGCCAGCAGTTCCCCGTTTCGCGGGGGCACAGATACGCAGTATTTT; cdr3_aa: CASSSPFRGGTDTQYF; j_call: TRBJ2-3; d_call: .; clone_size: .; v_call: TRBV6-5; cdr3_length: 16
cdr3_nt: TGTGCCATCAGCGAACAGGACAGGGGAATGAACACTGAAGCTTTCTTT; cdr3_aa: CAISEQDRGMNTEAFF; j_call: TRBJ1-1; d_call: TRBD1; clone_size: .; v_call: TRBV10-3; cdr3_length: 16
cdr3_nt: TGTGCCAGCCGACAGGAGATGAACACCGGGGAGCTGTTTTTT; cdr3_aa: CASRQEMNTGELFF; j_call: TRBJ2-2; d_call: .; clone_size: .; v_call: TRBV9; cdr3_length: 14
cdr3_nt: TGTGCCAGCAGCTGGACTAGCGGTGCGAATGAGCAGTTCTTC; cdr3_aa: CASSWTSGANEQFF; j_call: TRBJ2-1; d_call: TRBD2; clone_size: few; v_call: TRBV7-2; cdr3_length: 14
cdr3_nt: TGTGCCAGCAGCTCCCCGGGGGGGCGCGTCCCCGGGGAGCTGTTTTTT; cdr3_aa: CASSSPGGRVPGELFF; j_call: TRBJ2-2; d_call: TRBD2; clone_size: .; v_call: TRBV7-3; cdr3_length: 16
cdr3_nt: TGTGCCAGCAGTGGATACTTGGGCAGGGGGGCAGAGACCCAGTACTTC; cdr3_aa: CASSGYLGRGAETQYF; j_call: TRBJ2-5; d_call: .; clone_size: .; v_call: TRBV25-1; cdr3_length: 16
cdr3_nt: TGTGCCAGCTCACCCGGAGGCGGAACGATATATGGCTACACCTTC; cdr3_aa: CASSPGGGTIYGYTF; j_call: TRBJ1-2; d_call: .; clone_size: .; v_call: TRBV18; cdr3_length: 15
cdr3_nt: TGTGCCAGTACCCAACCGCGCCAGGGCCTGAGGGGCTACACCTTC; cdr3_aa: CASTQPRQGLRGYTF; j_call: TRBJ1-2; d_call: .; clone_size: few; v_call: TRBV19; cdr3_length: 15
cdr3_nt: TGTGCCATCAGTGACGACACCGGGGAGCTGTTTTTT; cdr3_aa: CAISDDTGELFF; j_call: TRBJ2-2; d_call: .; clone_size: once; v_call: TRBV10-3; cdr3_length: 12
cdr3_nt: TGTGCCAGCAGCTTGCAGGGGGCCAGGGGAGGCTACACCTTC; cdr3_aa: CASSLQGARGGYTF; j_call: TRBJ1-2; d_call: TRBD1; clone_size: .; v_call: TRBV5-4; cdr3_length: 14
cdr3_nt: TGTGCCAGCAGCTTAACACAGGCCGTTGGCTACACCTTC; cdr3_aa: CASSLTQAVGYTF; j_call: TRBJ1-2; d_call: .; clone_size: once; v_call: TRBV7-2; cdr3_length: 13
cdr3_nt: TGCAGCGGCCGCATGTCGAGTACCTACAATGAGCAGTTCTTC; cdr3_aa: CSGRMSSTYNEQFF; j_call: TRBJ2-1; d_call: .; clone_size: .; v_call: TRBV29-1; cdr3_length: 14
cdr3_nt: TGTGCCAGCTCCCGAGGACAGGGGTCTGGCTACACCTTC; cdr3_aa: CASSRGQGSGYTF; j_call: TRBJ1-2; d_call: TRBD1; clone_size: .; v_call: TRBV18; cdr3_length: 13
cdr3_nt: TGTGCCAGTAGCCCTCTTGCAACTAATGAAAAACTGTTTTTT; cdr3_aa: CASSPLATNEKLFF; j_call: TRBJ1-4; d_call: .; clone_size: .; v_call: TRBV19; cdr3_length: 14
cdr3_nt: TGTGCCAGCAGTCCTCTCATTAGCGGGAGGGCAGGCGAGCAGTACTTC; cdr3_aa: CASSPLISGRAGEQYF; j_call: TRBJ2-7; d_call: TRBD2; clone_size: .; v_call: TRBV7-6; cdr3_length: 16
cdr3_nt: TGCAGCGTTGAGTTGGGGGCTACTGAAGCTTTCTTT; cdr3_aa: CSVELGATEAFF; j_call: TRBJ1-1; d_call: .; clone_size: .; v_call: TRBV29-1; cdr3_length: 12
cdr3_nt: TGTGCCAGCAGCGTAGAGGGGCGGGAGACCCAGTACTTC; cdr3_aa: CASSVEGRETQYF; j_call: TRBJ2-5; d_call: .; clone_size: .; v_call: TRBV9; cdr3_length: 13
cdr3_nt: TGTGCCAGCAGTTTATTGCGGGAGCAGTTCTTC; cdr3_aa: CASSLLREQFF; j_call: TRBJ2-1; d_call: .; clone_size: .; v_call: TRBV28; cdr3_length: 11
cdr3_nt: TGTGCCAGCAGCTCCCCATCCACAGATACGCAGTATTTT; cdr3_aa: CASSSPSTDTQYF; j_call: TRBJ2-3; d_call: .; clone_size: .; v_call: TRBV7-9; cdr3_length: 13
cdr3_nt: TGTGCCAGCAGTGGCAGGGCAAATTCCAACGAGCAGTACTTC; cdr3_aa: CASSGRANSNEQYF; j_call: TRBJ2-7; d_call: .; clone_size: .; v_call: TRBV2; cdr3_length: 14
cdr3_nt: TGTGCCAGCAGCGGAGGGACAGGGCGAAACTATGGCTACACCTTC; cdr3_aa: CASSGGTGRNYGYTF; j_call: TRBJ1-2; d_call: TRBD1; clone_size: .; v_call: TRBV5-4; cdr3_length: 15
cdr3_nt: TGTGCCAGCAGCTTACAACACCTCTTGAACACTGAAGCTTTCTTT; cdr3_aa: CASSLQHLLNTEAFF; j_call: TRBJ1-1; d_call: .; clone_size: .; v_call: TRBV11-2; cdr3_length: 15
cdr3_nt: TGCGCCAGCAGCTTGGGAGGAAACACTGAAGCTTTCTTT; cdr3_aa: CASSLGGNTEAFF; j_call: TRBJ1-1; d_call: .; clone_size: .; v_call: TRBV5-1; cdr3_length: 13
cdr3_nt: TGTGCCAGCAGCTTACACCTATCTAGGAACTATGGCTACACCTTC; cdr3_aa: CASSLHLSRNYGYTF; j_call: TRBJ1-2; d_call: .; clone_size: .; v_call: TRBV5-6; cdr3_length: 15
cdr3_nt: TGCGCCAGCAGTCAAAATCAGAGGGCTTACGAGCAGTACTTC; cdr3_aa: CASSQNQRAYEQYF; j_call: TRBJ2-7; d_call: .; clone_size: .; v_call: TRBV23-1; cdr3_length: 14
cdr3_nt: TGTGCCAGCAGTCATAGACAGGGCAACGAGCAGTACTTC; cdr3_aa: CASSHRQGNEQYF; j_call: TRBJ2-7; d_call: TRBD1; clone_size: .; v_call: TRBV6-5; cdr3_length: 13
cdr3_nt: TGCAGCGTTGTAGTGGACAGGTGGGGATCTGAAGCTTTCTTT; cdr3_aa: CSVVVDRWGSEAFF; j_call: TRBJ1-1; d_call: TRBD1; clone_size: .; v_call: TRBV29-1; cdr3_length: 14
cdr3_nt: TGCGCCAGCAGCCAAGACAGCTCTGGAAACACCATATATTTT; cdr3_aa: CASSQDSSGNTIYF; j_call: TRBJ1-3; d_call: .; clone_size: once; v_call: TRBV4-3; cdr3_length: 14
cdr3_nt: TGCGCCAGCAGCTCAAGGATAGCGGGAGGGGCCCAAGAGACCCAGTACTTC; cdr3_aa: CASSSRIAGGAQETQYF; j_call: TRBJ2-5; d_call: TRBD2; clone_size: .; v_call: TRBV5-1; cdr3_length: 17
cdr3_nt: TGTGCCAGCAGCTTAGCGGTAGGACAGAGTCTCGGGCCCCAGCATTTT; cdr3_aa: CASSLAVGQSLGPQHF; j_call: TRBJ1-5; d_call: .; clone_size: .; v_call: TRBV7-9; cdr3_length: 16
cdr3_nt: TGTGCCACCAGCAGAGAGGGCAGGGTTCGGTATCAGCCCCAGCATTTT; cdr3_aa: CATSREGRVRYQPQHF; j_call: TRBJ1-5; d_call: .; clone_size: once; v_call: TRBV15; cdr3_length: 16
cdr3_nt: TGTGCCAGCAGCTTCAAACCCCGGGATGGGCCTCGGCACCAGGAGCAGTACTTC; cdr3_aa: CASSFKPRDGPRHQEQYF; j_call: TRBJ2-7; d_call: .; clone_size: .; v_call: TRBV7-2; cdr3_length: 18